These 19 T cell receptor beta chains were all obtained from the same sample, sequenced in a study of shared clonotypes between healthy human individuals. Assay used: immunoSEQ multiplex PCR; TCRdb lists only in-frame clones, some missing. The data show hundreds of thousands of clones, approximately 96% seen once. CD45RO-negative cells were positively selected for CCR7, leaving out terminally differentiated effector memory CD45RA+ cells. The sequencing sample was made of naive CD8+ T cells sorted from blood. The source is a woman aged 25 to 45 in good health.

The CDR3 nucleotides are TGTGCCAGCAGCTGGTGGGGGACTAGCGACACAGATACGCAGTATTTT. Its protein is CASSWWGTSDTDTQYF. The J gene is TRBJ2-3, the V gene TRBV7-9, with 10 positions matching TRBD2. V gave up 4 bases and J gave up 2 bases; unmatched junction bases: 6. The CDR3 has 16 residues. The germline gives CDR1 SEHNR, CDR2 FQNEAQ (reference sequence).

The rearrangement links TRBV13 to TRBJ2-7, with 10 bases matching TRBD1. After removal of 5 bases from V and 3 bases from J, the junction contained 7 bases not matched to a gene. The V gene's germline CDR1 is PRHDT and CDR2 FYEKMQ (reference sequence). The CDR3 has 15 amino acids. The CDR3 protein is CASSPLDRGFYEQYF. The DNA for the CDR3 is TGTGCCAGCAGCCCCCTGGACAGGGGGTTCTACGAGCAGTACTTC.

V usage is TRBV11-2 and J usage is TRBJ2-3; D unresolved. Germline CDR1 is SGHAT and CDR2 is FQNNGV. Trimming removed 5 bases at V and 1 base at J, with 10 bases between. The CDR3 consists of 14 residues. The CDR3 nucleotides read TGTGCCAGCAGCGCATTTAGGGGCACAGATACGCAGTATTTT. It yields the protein CASSAFRGTDTQYF.

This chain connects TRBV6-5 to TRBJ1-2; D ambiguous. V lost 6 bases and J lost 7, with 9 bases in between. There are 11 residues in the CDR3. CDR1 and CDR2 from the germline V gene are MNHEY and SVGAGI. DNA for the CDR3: TGTGCCAGCAGAAGCGTGGGTGGCTACACCTTC. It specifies CASRSVGGYTF.

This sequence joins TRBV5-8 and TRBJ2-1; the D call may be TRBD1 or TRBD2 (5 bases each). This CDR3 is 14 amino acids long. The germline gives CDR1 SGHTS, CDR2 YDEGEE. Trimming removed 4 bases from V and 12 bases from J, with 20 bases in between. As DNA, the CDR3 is TGTGCCAGCAGCCTACCCGGGACCCCTAAGGGGCAGTTCTTC. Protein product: CASSLPGTPKGQFF.

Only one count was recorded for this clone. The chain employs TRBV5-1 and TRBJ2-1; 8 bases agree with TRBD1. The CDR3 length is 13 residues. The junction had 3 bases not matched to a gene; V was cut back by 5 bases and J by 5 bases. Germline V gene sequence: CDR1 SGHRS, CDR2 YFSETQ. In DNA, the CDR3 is TGCGCCAGCAGAGGACAGGGAAACAATGAGCAGTTCTTC. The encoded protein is CASRGQGNNEQFF.

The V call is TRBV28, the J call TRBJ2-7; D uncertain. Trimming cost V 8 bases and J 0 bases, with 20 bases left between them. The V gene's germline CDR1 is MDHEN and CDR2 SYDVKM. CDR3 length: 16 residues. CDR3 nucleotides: TGTGCCAGCCAAATGGGTGGCCTCCTCAGCTCCTACGAGCAGTACTTC. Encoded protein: CASQMGGLLSSYEQYF.

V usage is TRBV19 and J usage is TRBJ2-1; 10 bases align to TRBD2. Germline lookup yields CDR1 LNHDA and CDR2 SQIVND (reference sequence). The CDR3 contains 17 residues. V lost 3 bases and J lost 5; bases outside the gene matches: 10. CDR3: CASSIPLAGGIHNEQFF. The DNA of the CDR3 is TGTGCCAGTAGTATTCCCTTAGCGGGAGGTATTCACAATGAGCAGTTCTTC. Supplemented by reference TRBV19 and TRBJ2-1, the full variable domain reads DGGITQSPKYLFRKEGQNVTLSCEQNLNHDAMYWYRQDPGQGLRLIYYSQIVNDFQKGDIAEGYSVSREKKESFPLTVTSAQKNPTAFYLCASSIPLAGGIHNEQFFGPGTRLTVL.

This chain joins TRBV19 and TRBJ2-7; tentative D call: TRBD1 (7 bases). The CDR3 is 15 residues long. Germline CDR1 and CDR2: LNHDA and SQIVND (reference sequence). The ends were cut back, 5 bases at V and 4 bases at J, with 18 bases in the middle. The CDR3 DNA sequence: TGTGCCAGTAGTGCAAGACAGGGAGGTGCTTACGAGCAGTACTTC. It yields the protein CASSARQGGAYEQYF.

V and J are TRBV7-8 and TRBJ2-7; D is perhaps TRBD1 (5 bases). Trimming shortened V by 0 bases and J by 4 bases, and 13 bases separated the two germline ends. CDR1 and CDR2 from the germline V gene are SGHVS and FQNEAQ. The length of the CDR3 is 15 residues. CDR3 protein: CASSLAGRVVYEQYF. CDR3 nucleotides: TGTGCCAGCAGCTTAGCGGGCAGGGTAGTTTACGAGCAGTACTTC.

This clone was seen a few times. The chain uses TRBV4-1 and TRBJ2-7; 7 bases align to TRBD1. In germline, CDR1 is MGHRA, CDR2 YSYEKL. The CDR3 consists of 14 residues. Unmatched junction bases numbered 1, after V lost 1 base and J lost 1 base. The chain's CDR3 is CASSQVTGSYEQYF. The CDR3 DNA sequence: TGCGCCAGCAGCCAAGTGACAGGGTCCTACGAGCAGTACTTC.

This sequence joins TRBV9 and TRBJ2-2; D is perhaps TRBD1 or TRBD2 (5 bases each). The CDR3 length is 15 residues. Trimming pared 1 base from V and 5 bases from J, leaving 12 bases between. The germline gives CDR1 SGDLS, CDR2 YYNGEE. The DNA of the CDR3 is TGTGCCAGCAGCGTATCATGGGGACGGACCGGGGAGCTGTTTTTT. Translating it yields CASSVSWGRTGELFF. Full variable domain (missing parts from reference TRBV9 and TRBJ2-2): DSGVTQTPKHLITATGQRVTLRCSPRSGDLSVYWYQQSLDQGLQFLIQYYNGEERAKGNILERFSAQQFPDLHSELNLSSLELGDSALYFCASSVSWGRTGELFFGEGSRLTVL.

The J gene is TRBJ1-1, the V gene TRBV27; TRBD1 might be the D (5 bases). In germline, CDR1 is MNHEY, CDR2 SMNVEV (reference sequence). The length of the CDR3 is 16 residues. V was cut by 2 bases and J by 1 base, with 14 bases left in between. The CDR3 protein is CASSLNGWGTNTEAFF. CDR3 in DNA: TGTGCCAGCAGTTTAAATGGCTGGGGGACGAACACTGAAGCTTTCTTT.

This CDR3 is CASSPNDNWVIQYF. The CDR3, as DNA: TGTGCCAGCAGTCCTAACGATAATTGGGTCATTCAGTACTTC. The chain couples TRBV27 to TRBJ2-4; D remains ambiguous. CDR1 is MNHEY and CDR2 is SMNVEV in the germline V gene (reference sequence). Deletions cut 5 bases from V and 9 bases from J, with 17 bases between. The CDR3 consists of 14 residues.

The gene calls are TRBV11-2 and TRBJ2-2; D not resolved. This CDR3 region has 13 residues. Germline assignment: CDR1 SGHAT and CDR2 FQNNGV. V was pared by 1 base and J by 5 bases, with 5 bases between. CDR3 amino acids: CASSLVGTGELFF. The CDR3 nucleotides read TGTGCCAGCAGCTTAGTGGGGACCGGGGAGCTGTTTTTT.

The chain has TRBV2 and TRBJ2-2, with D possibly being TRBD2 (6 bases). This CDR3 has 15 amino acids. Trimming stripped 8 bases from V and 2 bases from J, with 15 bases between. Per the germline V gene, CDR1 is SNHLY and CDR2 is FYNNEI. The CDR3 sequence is CASSRLTSNTGELFF. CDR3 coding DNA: TGTGCCAGCTCGAGGCTTACTAGCAACACCGGGGAGCTGTTTTTT. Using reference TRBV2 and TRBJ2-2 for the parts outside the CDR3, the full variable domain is EPEVTQTPSHQVTQMGQEVILRCVPISNHLYFYWYRQILGQKVEFLVSFYNNEISEKSEIFDDQFSVERPDGSNFTLKIRSTKLEDSAMYFCASSRLTSNTGELFFGEGSRLTVL.

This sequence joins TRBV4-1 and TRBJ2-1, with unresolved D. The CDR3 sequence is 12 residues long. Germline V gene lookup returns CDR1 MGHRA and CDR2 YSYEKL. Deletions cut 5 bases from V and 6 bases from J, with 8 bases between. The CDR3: CASSFSLNEQFF. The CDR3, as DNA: TGCGCCAGCAGCTTCAGTCTCAATGAGCAGTTCTTC.

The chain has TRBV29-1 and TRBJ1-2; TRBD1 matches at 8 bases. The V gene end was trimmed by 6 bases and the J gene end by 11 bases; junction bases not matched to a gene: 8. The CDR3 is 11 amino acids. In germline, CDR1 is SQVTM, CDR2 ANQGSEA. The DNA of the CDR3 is TGCAGCGTCGATAAAACAGGGGGTTACACCTTC. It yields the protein CSVDKTGGYTF.

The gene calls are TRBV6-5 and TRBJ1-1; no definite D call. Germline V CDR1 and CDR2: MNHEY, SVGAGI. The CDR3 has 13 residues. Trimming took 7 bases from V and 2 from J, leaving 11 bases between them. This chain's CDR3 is CASMARSNTEAFF. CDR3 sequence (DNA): TGTGCCAGCATGGCCAGGAGTAACACTGAAGCTTTCTTT.